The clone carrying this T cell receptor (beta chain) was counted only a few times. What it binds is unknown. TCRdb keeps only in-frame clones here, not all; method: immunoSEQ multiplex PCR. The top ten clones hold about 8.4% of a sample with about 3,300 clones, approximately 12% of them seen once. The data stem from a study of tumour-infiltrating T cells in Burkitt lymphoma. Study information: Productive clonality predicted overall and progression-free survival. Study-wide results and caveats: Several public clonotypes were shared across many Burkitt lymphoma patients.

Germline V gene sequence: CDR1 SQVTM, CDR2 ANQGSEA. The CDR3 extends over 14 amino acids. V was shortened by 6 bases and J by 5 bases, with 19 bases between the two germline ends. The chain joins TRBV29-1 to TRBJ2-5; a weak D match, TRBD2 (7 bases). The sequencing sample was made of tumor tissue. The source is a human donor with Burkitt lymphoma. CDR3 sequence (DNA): TGCAGCGTCCAAGGGGGGGGAGGCGGTGAGACCCAGTACTTC. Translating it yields CSVQGGGGGETQYF.